Shown below are 9 T cell receptor beta chains from a single sample sequenced in a study of beta chain features in type 1 diabetes. Study-wide results and caveats: A moderate, significant TCRB CDR3 shortening appeared in type 1 diabetes across four CD4+ subsets.

Reverse transcription of all isolated RNA meant that expressed TCRB transcripts were sequenced. Sequenced by immunoSEQ multiplex PCR; TCRdb stores in-frame clones only, minus some. The table has 600,000 to 700,000 clones, roughly 12% seen once. Their target antigens are unknown. The sequencing sample was made of naive CD4+ T cells from blood. These receptor sequences come from a young man with type 1 diabetes.

A few counts support this clone. The V and J genes are TRBV7-2 and TRBJ2-1, with D perhaps matching TRBD1 (5 bases). Germline lookup yields CDR1 SGHTA and CDR2 FQGNSA. There are 14 residues in the CDR3. The V gene lost 6 bases and the J gene lost 7 bases, with 16 bases spanning the gap. CDR3 amino acids: CASRGDAGWNEQFF. CDR3 nucleotide sequence: TGTGCCAGCAGAGGGGATGCAGGGTGGAATGAGCAGTTCTTC.

Concerning this clone itself: The sample carries other DNA sequences with the same CDR3. J is TRBJ1-5 and V is TRBV7-9, with D unresolved. This CDR3 is 14 amino acids long. Germline lookup yields CDR1 SEHNR and CDR2 FQNEAQ (reference sequence). V lost 2 bases and J lost 1, with 6 bases in between. CDR3: CASSLTGSNQPQHF. The DNA of the CDR3 is TGTGCCAGCAGCTTAACTGGGAGCAATCAGCCCCAGCATTTT.

The chain links TRBV5-1 to TRBJ1-1, with 9 bases fitting TRBD1. CDR1 is SGHRS and CDR2 is YFSETQ in the germline V gene. This CDR3 has 15 amino acids. With V trimmed by 4 bases and J by 5 bases, 9 bases remained unmatched. CDR3 DNA sequence: TGCGCCAGCAGCCTACAGGGGGCTGTAAATACTGAAGCTTTCTTT. Protein: CASSLQGAVNTEAFF.

This rearrangement joins TRBV7-8 to TRBJ2-1; 10 bases map to TRBD2. Trimming cost V 3 bases and J 4 bases; bases outside gene matches: 3. Germline V gene sequence: CDR1 SGHVS, CDR2 FQNEAQ. CDR3 size: 15 residues. Written as DNA, the CDR3 is TGTGCCAGCAGCTTTAGCGGGGGGATGTACAATGAGCAGTTCTTC. Protein sequence: CASSFSGGMYNEQFF.

This clone turned up a few times. The J gene is TRBJ1-2, the V gene TRBV4-3, with D possibly TRBD1 on 6 matching bases. V shed 1 base and J shed 4 bases, with 7 bases lying between them. The CDR3 contains 13 residues. Germline values: CDR1 LGHNA, CDR2 YSLEER. In DNA, the CDR3 is TGCGCCAGCAGCCAAGGAGGGGGCTATGGCTACACCTTC. It is translated as CASSQGGGYGYTF.

This clone was seen more than once but under ten times. This sequence joins TRBV2 and TRBJ2-1; a possible D gene is TRBD2 (7 bases). The germline V gene encodes CDR1 SNHLY and CDR2 FYNNEI. The CDR3 has 15 amino acids. Trimming shortened V by 1 base and J by 9 bases, and 16 bases separated the two germline ends. The CDR3 DNA reads as TGTGCCAGCAGTGAAGGTATGGCGGGGGCCGGTGAGCAGTTCTTC. Its translation is CASSEGMAGAGEQFF. Supplemented by reference TRBV2 and TRBJ2-1, the full variable domain reads EPEVTQTPSHQVTQMGQEVILRCVPISNHLYFYWYRQILGQKVEFLVSFYNNEISEKSEIFDDQFSVERPDGSNFTLKIRSTKLEDSAMYFCASSEGMAGAGEQFFGPGTRLTVL.

In this sample, this clone turned up a few times. Written as DNA, the CDR3 is TGTGCCAGTAGTCCGGACCCATCACGGGGCAATGAGCAGTTCTTC. Its translation: CASSPDPSRGNEQFF. This sequence joins TRBV19 and TRBJ2-1; maybe TRBD2 (5 bases). Trimming removed 5 bases at V and 6 bases at J, with 17 bases between. CDR3 size: 15 residues. Per germline, CDR1 LNHDA and CDR2 SQIVND (reference sequence).

V gene TRBV5-1 combines with J gene TRBJ2-7; D remains ambiguous. The germline V gene has CDR1 SGHRS and CDR2 YFSETQ. The CDR3 contains 14 residues. Trimming left V 2 bases short and J 3 bases short, with 12 bases between. The CDR3 region is CASSFSTTGYEQYF. DNA for the CDR3: TGCGCCAGCAGCTTTAGTACGACGGGCTACGAGCAGTACTTC.

This rearrangement joins TRBV19 to TRBJ2-7, with 8 bases aligning to TRBD1. Trimming removed 7 bases from V and 2 bases from J; junction bases left unmatched: 7. The germline V gene encodes CDR1 LNHDA and CDR2 SQIVND (reference sequence). This CDR3 has 14 amino acids. CDR3 bases: TGTGCCAGTAAAATCGACAGGGGAGCCTACGAGCAGTACTTC. This codes for CASKIDRGAYEQYF.